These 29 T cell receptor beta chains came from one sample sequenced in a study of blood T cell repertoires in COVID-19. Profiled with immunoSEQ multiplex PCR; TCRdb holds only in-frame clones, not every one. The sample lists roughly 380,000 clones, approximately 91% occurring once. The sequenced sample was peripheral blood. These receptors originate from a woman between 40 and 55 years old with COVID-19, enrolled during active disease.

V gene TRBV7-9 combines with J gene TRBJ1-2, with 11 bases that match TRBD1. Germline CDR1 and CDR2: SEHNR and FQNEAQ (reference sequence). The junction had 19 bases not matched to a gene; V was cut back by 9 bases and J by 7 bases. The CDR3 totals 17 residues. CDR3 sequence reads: CASRQVGTGGGLVGYTF. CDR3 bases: TGTGCCAGTCGACAGGTTGGGACAGGGGGAGGATTAGTTGGCTACACCTTC. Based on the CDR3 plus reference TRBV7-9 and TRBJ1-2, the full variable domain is DTGVSQNPRHKITKRGQNVTFRCDPISEHNRLYWYRQTLGQGPEFLTYFQNEAQLEKSRLLSDRFSAERPKGSFSTLEIQRTEQGDSAMYLCASRQVGTGGGLVGYTFGSGTRLTVV.

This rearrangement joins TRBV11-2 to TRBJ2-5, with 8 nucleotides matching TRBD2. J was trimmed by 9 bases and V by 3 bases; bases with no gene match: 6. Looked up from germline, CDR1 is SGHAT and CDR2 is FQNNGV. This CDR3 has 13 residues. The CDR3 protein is CASSFGLAEAQYF. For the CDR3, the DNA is TGTGCCAGCAGCTTTGGACTAGCTGAGGCCCAGTACTTC.

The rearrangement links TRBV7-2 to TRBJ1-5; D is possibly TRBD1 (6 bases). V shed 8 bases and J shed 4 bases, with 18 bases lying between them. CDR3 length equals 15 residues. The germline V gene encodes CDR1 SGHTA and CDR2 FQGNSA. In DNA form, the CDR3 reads TGTGCCAGCGCAACTTCGACAGGACCTAATCAGCCCCAGCATTTT. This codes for CASATSTGPNQPQHF.

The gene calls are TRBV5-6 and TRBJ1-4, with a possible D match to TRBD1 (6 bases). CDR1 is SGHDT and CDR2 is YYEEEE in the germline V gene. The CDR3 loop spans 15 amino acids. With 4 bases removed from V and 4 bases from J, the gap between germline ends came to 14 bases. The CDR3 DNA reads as TGTGCCAGCAGCATATGGACAGCCTTTAATGAAAAACTGTTTTTT. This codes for CASSIWTAFNEKLFF. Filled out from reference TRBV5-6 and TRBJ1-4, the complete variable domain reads DAGVTQSPTHLIKTRGQQVTLRCSPKSGHDTVSWYQQALGQGPQFIFQYYEEEERQRGNFPDRFSGHQFPNYSSELNVNALLLGDSALYLCASSIWTAFNEKLFFGSGTQLSVL.

The CDR3 bases are TGTGCCTGGAGCAGGGGATGGGCTGAAGCTTTCTTT. Translation gives CAWSRGWAEAFF. This chain links TRBV30 with TRBJ1-1, with D maybe TRBD1 (6 bases). V was pared by 3 bases and J by 6 bases, with 11 bases between. Looked up from germline, CDR1 is GTSNPN and CDR2 is SVGIG (reference sequence). This CDR3 region has 12 residues.

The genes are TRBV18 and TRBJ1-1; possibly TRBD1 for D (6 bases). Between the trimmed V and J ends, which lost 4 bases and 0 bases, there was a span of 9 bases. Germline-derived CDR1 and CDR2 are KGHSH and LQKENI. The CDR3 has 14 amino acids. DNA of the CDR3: TGTGCCAGCTCACACAGGGTCATGAACACTGAAGCTTTCTTT. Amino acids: CASSHRVMNTEAFF.

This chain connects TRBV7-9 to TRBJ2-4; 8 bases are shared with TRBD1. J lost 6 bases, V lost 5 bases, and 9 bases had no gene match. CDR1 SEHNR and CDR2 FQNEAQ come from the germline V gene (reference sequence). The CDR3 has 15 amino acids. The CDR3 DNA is TGTGCCAGCAGCAATACCGGACAGGGCCCAAACATTCAGTACTTC. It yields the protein CASSNTGQGPNIQYF. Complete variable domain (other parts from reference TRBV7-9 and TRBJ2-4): DTGVSQNPRHKITKRGQNVTFRCDPISEHNRLYWYRQTLGQGPEFLTYFQNEAQLEKSRLLSDRFSAERPKGSFSTLEIQRTEQGDSAMYLCASSNTGQGPNIQYFGAGTRLSVL.

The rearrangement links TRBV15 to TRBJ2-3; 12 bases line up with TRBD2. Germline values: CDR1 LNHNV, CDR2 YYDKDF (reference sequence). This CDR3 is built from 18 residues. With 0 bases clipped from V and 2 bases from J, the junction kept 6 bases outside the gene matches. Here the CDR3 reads CATSRDELAGGTTDTQYF. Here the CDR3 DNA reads TGTGCCACCAGCAGAGATGAACTAGCGGGAGGAACCACAGATACGCAGTATTTT. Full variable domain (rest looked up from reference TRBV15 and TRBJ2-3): DAMVIQNPRYQVTQFGKPVTLSCSQTLNHNVMYWYQQKSSQAPKLLFHYYDKDFNNEADTPDNFQSRRPNTSFCFLDIRSPGLGDTAMYLCATSRDELAGGTTDTQYFGPGTRLTVL.

As DNA, the CDR3 is TGTGCCAGCTCACGGGACACCAGTCAAGAGACCCAGTACTTC. Protein sequence: CASSRDTSQETQYF. The chain is built from TRBV18 and TRBJ2-5; maybe TRBD1 (6 bases). V shed 4 bases and J shed 2 bases, with 11 bases lying between them. Germline CDR1 KGHSH, CDR2 LQKENI. The CDR3 spans 14 residues.

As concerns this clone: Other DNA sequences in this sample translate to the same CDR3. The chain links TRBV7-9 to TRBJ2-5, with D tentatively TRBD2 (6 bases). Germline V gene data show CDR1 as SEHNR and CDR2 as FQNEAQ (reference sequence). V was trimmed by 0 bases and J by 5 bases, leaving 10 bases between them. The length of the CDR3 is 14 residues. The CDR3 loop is CASSLAGGGETQYF. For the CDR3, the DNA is TGTGCCAGCAGCTTAGCCGGTGGGGGGGAGACCCAGTACTTC. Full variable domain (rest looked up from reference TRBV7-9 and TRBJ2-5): DTGVSQNPRHKITKRGQNVTFRCDPISEHNRLYWYRQTLGQGPEFLTYFQNEAQLEKSRLLSDRFSAERPKGSFSTLEIQRTEQGDSAMYLCASSLAGGGETQYFGPGTRLLVL.

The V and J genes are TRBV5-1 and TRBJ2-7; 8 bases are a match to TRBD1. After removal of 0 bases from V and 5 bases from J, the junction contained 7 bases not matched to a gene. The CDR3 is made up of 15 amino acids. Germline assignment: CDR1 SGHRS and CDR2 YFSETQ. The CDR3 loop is CASSLAQGATDEQYF. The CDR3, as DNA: TGCGCCAGCAGCTTGGCCCAGGGGGCAACGGACGAGCAGTACTTC.

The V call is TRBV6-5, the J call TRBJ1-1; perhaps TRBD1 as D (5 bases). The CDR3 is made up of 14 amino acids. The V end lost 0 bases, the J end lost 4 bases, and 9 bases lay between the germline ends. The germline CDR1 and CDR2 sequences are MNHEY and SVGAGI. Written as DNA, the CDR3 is TGTGCCAGCAGTTACTCGAAGGGGTTCACTGAAGCTTTCTTT. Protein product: CASSYSKGFTEAFF.

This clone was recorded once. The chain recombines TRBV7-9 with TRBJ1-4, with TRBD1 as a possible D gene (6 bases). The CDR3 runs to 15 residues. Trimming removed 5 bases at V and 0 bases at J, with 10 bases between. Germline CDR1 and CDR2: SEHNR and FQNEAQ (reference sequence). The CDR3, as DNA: TGTGCCAGCAGCCCCCGGACAGCAACTAATGAAAAACTGTTTTTT. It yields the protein CASSPRTATNEKLFF.

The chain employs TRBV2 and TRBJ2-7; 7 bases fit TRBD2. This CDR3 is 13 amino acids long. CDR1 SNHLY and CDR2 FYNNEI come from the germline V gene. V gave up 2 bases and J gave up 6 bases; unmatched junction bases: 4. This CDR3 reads CASSELGGIEQYF. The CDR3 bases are TGTGCCAGCAGTGAATTGGGAGGGATCGAGCAGTACTTC. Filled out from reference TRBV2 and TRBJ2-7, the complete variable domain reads EPEVTQTPSHQVTQMGQEVILRCVPISNHLYFYWYRQILGQKVEFLVSFYNNEISEKSEIFDDQFSVERPDGSNFTLKIRSTKLEDSAMYFCASSELGGIEQYFGPGTRLTVT.

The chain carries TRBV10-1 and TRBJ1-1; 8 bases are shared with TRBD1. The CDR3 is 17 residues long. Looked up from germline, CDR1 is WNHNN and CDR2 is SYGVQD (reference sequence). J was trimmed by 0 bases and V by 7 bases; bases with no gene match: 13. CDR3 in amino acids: CASKTEQGGGVNTEAFF. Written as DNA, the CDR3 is TGCGCCAGCAAGACGGAACAGGGGGGGGGCGTGAACACTGAAGCTTTCTTT.

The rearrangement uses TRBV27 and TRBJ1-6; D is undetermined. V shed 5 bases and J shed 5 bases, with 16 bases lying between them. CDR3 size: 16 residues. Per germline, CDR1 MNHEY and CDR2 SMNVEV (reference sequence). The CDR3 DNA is TGTGCCAGCAGTGCGGGTGACGCGCGAGATAATTCACCCCTCCACTTT. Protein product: CASSAGDARDNSPLHF.

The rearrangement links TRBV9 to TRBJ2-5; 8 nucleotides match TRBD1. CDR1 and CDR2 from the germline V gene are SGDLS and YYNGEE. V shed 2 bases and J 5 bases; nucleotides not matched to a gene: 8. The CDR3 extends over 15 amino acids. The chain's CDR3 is CASSVGRQGLETQYF. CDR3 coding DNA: TGTGCCAGCAGCGTGGGCAGACAGGGGCTTGAGACCCAGTACTTC.

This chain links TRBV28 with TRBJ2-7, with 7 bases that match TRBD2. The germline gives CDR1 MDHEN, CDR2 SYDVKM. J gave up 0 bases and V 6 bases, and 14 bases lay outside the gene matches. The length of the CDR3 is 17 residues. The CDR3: CASRRNTGTGGSYEQYF. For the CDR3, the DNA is TGTGCCAGCAGGCGAAATACCGGGACGGGGGGCTCCTACGAGCAGTACTTC.

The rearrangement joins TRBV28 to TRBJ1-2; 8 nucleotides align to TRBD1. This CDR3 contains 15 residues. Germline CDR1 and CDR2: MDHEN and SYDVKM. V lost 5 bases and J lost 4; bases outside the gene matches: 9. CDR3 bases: TGTGCCAGCAGTCGACAGGGGTCAGGGGGCTATGGCTACACCTTC. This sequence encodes CASSRQGSGGYGYTF.

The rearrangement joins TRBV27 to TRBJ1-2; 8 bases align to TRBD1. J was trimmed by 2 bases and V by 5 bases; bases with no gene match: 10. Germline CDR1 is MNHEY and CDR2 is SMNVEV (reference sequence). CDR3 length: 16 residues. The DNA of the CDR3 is TGTGCCAGCAGTCAGATAGGACAGGGTGGGAACTATGGCTACACCTTC. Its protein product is CASSQIGQGGNYGYTF.

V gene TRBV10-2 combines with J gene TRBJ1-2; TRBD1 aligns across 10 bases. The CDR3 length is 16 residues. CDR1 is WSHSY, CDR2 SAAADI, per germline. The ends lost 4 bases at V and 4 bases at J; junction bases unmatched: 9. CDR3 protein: CASSGRTGGSGYGYTF. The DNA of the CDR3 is TGCGCCAGCAGTGGGCGGACAGGGGGAAGTGGCTATGGCTACACCTTC.

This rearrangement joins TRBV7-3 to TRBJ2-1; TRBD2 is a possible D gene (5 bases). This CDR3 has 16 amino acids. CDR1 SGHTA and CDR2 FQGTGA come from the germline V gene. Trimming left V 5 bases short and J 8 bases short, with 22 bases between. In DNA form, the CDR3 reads TGTGCCAGCAGCGCAGTTGCTAGCCCGGTCGTCTATGAGCAGTTCTTC. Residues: CASSAVASPVVYEQFF.

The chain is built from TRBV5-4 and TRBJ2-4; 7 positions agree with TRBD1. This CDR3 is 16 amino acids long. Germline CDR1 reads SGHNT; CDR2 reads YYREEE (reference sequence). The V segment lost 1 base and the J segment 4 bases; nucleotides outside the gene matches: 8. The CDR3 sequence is CASSLLSGGGKNIQYF. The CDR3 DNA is TGTGCCAGCAGCTTGCTGTCAGGGGGTGGGAAAAACATTCAGTACTTC.

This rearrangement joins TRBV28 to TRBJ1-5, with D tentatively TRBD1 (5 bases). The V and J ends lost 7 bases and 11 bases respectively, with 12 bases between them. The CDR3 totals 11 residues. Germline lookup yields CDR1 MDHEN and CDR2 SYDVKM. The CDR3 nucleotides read TGTGCCAGCACTTACGGGGGGGCCCAGCATTTT. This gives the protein CASTYGGAQHF.

The CDR3 is CASSPQGRDGTEAFF. In DNA, the CDR3 is TGCGCCAGCAGCCCCCAGGGGCGCGATGGCACTGAAGCTTTCTTT. This chain links TRBV5-1 with TRBJ1-1, with D maybe TRBD1 (6 bases). Germline CDR1 SGHRS, CDR2 YFSETQ. CDR3 length: 15 amino acids. Trimming left V 4 bases short and J 4 bases short, with 17 bases between.

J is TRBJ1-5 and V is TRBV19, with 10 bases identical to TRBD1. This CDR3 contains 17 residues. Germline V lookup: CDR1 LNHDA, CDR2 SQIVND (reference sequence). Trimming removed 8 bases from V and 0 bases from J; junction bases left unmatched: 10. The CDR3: CASRTGQGLYSNQPQHF. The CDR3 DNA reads TGTGCCAGTCGGACGGGACAGGGGTTGTATAGCAATCAGCCCCAGCATTTT.

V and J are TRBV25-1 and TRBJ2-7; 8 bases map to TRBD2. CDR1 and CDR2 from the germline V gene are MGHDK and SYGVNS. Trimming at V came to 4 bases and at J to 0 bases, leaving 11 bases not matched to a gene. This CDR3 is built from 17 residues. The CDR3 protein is CASSANPGLGPSYEQYF. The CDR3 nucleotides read TGTGCCAGCAGTGCCAATCCGGGACTAGGTCCCTCCTACGAGCAGTACTTC.

This CDR3 is CASSRPLAGVEVEQYF. Here the CDR3 DNA reads TGTGCCAGCAGCCGTCCTCTAGCGGGAGTAGAAGTCGAGCAGTACTTC. The V and J genes are TRBV6-2 or TRBV6-3 and TRBJ2-7; 10 nucleotides align to TRBD2. CDR1 is MNHEY, CDR2 SVGEGT, per germline. The CDR3 runs to 16 residues. The V and J ends lost 6 bases and 6 bases, in that order; junction bases with no gene match: 14.

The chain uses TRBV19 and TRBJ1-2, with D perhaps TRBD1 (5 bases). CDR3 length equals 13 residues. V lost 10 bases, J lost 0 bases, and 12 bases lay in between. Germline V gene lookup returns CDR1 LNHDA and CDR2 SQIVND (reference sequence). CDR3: CATQRGSNYGYTF. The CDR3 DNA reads TGTGCCACCCAACGGGGGTCTAACTATGGCTACACCTTC. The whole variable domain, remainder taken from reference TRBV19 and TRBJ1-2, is DGGITQSPKYLFRKEGQNVTLSCEQNLNHDAMYWYRQDPGQGLRLIYYSQIVNDFQKGDIAEGYSVSREKKESFPLTVTSAQKNPTAFYLCATQRGSNYGYTFGSGTRLTVV.